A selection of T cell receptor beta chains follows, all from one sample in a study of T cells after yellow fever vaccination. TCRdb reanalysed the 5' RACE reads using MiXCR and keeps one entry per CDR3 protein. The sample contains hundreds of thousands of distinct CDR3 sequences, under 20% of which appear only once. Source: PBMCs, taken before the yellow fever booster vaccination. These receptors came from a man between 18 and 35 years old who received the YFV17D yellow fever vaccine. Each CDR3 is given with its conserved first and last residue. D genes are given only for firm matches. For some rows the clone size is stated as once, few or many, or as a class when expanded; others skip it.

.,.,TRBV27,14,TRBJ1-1,CASNPTRSGTEAFF,TGTGCCAGCAACCCGACAAGGTCGGGCACTGAAGCTTTCTTT
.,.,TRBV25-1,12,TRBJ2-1,CASSGLGDEQFF,TGTGCCAGCAGTGGACTTGGCGATGAGCAGTTCTTC
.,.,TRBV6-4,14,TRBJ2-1,CASSVSASTNEQFF,TGTGCCAGCAGTGTCTCAGCTAGCACCAATGAGCAGTTCTTC
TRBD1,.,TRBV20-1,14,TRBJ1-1,CSAKEGGTNTEAFF,TGCAGTGCTAAGGAAGGGGGCACCAACACTGAAGCTTTCTTT
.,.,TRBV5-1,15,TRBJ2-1,CASSLASGYVNEQFF,TGCGCCAGCAGCTTGGCGTCAGGGTACGTCAATGAGCAGTTCTTC
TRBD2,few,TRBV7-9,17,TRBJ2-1,CASSRRLWRGAGNEQFF,TGTGCCAGCAGCCGCCGTCTCTGGCGGGGGGCCGGCAATGAGCAGTTCTTC
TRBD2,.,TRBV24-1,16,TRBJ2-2,CATSDPGQAGAGELFF,TGTGCCACCAGTGACCCGGGCCAAGCGGGGGCCGGGGAGCTGTTTTTT
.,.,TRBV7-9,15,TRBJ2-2,CASSFFGRVAGELFF,TGTGCCAGCAGCTTCTTCGGCAGGGTGGCCGGGGAGCTGTTTTTT
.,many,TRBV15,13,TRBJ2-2,CATSREGTGELFF,TGTGCCACCAGCAGAGAAGGGACCGGGGAGCTGTTTTTT
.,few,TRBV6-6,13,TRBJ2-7,CASRSPVSYEQYF,TGTGCCAGCCGGTCCCCCGTCTCCTACGAGCAGTACTTC
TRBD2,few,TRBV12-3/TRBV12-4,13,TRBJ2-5,CASSIAGTETQYF,TGTGCCAGCAGTATAGCGGGGACGGAGACCCAGTACTTC
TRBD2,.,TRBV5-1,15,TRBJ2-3,CASSPRGRNTDTQYF,TGCGCCAGCAGCCCGCGGGGGAGAAACACAGATACGCAGTATTTT
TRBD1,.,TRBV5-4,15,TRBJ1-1,CARYSGQGESTEAFF,TGTGCCAGATATAGTGGACAGGGGGAAAGCACTGAAGCTTTCTTT
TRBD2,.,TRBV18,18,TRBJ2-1,CASSTGTSGGQSYNEQFF,TGTGCCAGCTCGACCGGGACTAGCGGGGGCCAGTCCTACAATGAGCAGTTCTTC
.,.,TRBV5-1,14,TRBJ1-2,CASSLAEGRGGYTF,TGCGCCAGCAGCTTGGCCGAGGGGCGAGGGGGCTACACCTTC
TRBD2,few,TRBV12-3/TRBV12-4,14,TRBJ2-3,CASSSSGGWDTQYF,TGTGCCAGCAGTTCTAGCGGGGGGTGGGATACGCAGTATTTT
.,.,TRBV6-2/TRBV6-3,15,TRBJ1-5,CASHQGGRSDQPQHF,TGTGCCAGCCATCAGGGTGGCAGGAGCGATCAGCCCCAGCATTTT
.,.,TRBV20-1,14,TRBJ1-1,CSALRGDLSAEAFF,TGCAGTGCTCTTAGGGGGGACCTAAGCGCCGAAGCTTTCTTT
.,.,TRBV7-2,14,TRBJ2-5,CASSFWAARETQYF,TGTGCCAGCAGCTTCTGGGCCGCACGAGAGACCCAGTACTTC
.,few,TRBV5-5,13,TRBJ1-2,CASSLHDFYGYTF,TGTGCCAGCAGCTTGCACGATTTCTATGGCTACACCTTC
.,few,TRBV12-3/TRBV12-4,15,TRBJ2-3,CASSFFRGRTDTQYF,TGTGCCAGCAGTTTCTTTCGCGGGCGCACAGATACGCAGTATTTT
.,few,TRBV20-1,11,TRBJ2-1,CSASDRDEQFF,TGCAGTGCTAGTGATAGGGATGAGCAGTTCTTC
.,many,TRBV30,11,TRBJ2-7,CAWGDAYEQYF,TGTGCCTGGGGGGACGCCTACGAGCAGTACTTC
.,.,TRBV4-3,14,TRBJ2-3,CASSQDPGVDTQYF,TGCGCCAGCAGCCAAGATCCGGGGGTAGATACGCAGTATTTT
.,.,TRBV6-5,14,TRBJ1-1,CASSYSYESTEAFF,TGTGCCAGCAGTTACTCCTATGAGAGTACTGAAGCTTTCTTT
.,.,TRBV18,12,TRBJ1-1,CASSPVRERAFF,TGTGCCAGCTCACCAGTCAGGGAAAGGGCTTTCTTT
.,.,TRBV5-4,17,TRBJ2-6,CASSLSGASSGANVLTF,TGTGCCAGCAGCTTGTCGGGGGCTTCATCTGGGGCCAACGTCCTGACTTTC
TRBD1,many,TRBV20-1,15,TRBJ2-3,CSANSMTGGTDTQYF,TGCAGTGCTAACTCGATGACAGGGGGCACAGATACGCAGTATTTT
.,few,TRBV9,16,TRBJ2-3,CASSVVPSGRTDTQYF,TGTGCCAGCAGCGTAGTCCCCAGCGGGCGGACAGATACGCAGTATTTT
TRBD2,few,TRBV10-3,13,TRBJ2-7,CAISEWGGYEQYF,TGTGCCATCAGTGAATGGGGGGGGTACGAGCAGTACTTC
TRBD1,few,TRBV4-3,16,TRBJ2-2,CASSQEGQANTGELFF,TGCGCCAGCAGCCAAGAGGGACAGGCGAACACCGGGGAGCTGTTTTTT
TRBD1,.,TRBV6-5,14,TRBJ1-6,CASSYPGQGEVLHF,TGTGCCAGCAGTTACCCGGGACAGGGAGAGGTCCTCCACTTT
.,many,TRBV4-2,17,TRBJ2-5,CASSQDNDPRGQETQYF,TGTGCCAGCAGCCAAGATAATGATCCTAGGGGACAAGAGACCCAGTACTTC
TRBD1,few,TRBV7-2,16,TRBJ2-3,CASSVDRDRSADTQYF,TGTGCCAGCAGCGTAGACAGGGACAGGTCTGCAGATACGCAGTATTTT
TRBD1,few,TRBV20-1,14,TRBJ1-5,CSAIPGQGGQPQHF,TGCAGTGCTATACCGGGACAGGGGGGTCAGCCCCAGCATTTT
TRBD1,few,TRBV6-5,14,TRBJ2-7,CASSYSAGGYEQYF,TGTGCCAGCAGTTACTCGGCAGGGGGTTACGAGCAGTACTTC
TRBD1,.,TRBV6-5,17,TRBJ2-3,CASNTNTPGQALGTQYF,TGTGCCAGCAACACCAACACCCCGGGACAGGCATTGGGTACGCAGTATTTT
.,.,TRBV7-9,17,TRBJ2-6,CASSDNPRGRGANVLTF,TGTGCCAGCAGCGACAATCCCAGGGGAAGAGGGGCCAACGTCCTGACTTTC
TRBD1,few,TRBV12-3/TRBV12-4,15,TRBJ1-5,CASTRPGQGGQPQHF,TGTGCCAGCACTCGCCCGGGACAGGGTGGACAGCCCCAGCATTTT
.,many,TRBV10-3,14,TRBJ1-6,CAITTDPRDSPLHF,TGTGCCATCACCACGGACCCGAGGGATTCACCCCTCCACTTT
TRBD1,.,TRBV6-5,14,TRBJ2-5,CASARTGGRETQYF,TGTGCCAGCGCTCGGACAGGGGGTAGGGAGACCCAGTACTTC
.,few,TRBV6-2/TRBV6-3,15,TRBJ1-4,CASSYGQSNGEKLFF,TGTGCCAGCAGTTACGGGCAGTCGAACGGTGAAAAACTGTTTTTT
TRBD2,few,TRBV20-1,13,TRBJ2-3,CSAASGRGDTQYF,TGCAGTGCGGCTAGCGGGAGAGGGGATACGCAGTATTTT
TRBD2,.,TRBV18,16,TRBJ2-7,CASSPPNPGSGYEQYF,TGTGCCAGCTCACCGCCGAATCCGGGTAGCGGGTACGAGCAGTACTTC
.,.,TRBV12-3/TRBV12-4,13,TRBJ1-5,CASTRAPEGPQHF,TGTGCCAGCACCAGGGCCCCGGAGGGGCCCCAGCATTTT
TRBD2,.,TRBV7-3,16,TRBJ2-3,CASSYIAGGPTDTQYF,TGTGCCAGCAGCTACATAGCGGGGGGCCCGACAGATACGCAGTATTTT
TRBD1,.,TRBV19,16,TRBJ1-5,CASSIDGGQGYQPQHF,TGTGCCAGTAGTATAGATGGGGGACAGGGGTATCAGCCCCAGCATTTT
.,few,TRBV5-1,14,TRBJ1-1,CASSRDGVNTEAFF,TGCGCCAGCAGCCGGGACGGTGTGAACACTGAAGCTTTCTTT
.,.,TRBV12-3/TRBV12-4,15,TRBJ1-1,CASRPDGGGVTEAFF,TGTGCCAGCAGACCCGATGGGGGTGGGGTTACTGAAGCTTTCTTT
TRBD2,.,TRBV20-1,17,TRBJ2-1,CSARDVSGATFSHEQFF,TGCAGTGCTAGAGATGTTAGCGGGGCCACTTTTTCCCATGAGCAGTTCTTC
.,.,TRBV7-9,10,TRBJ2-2,CASRNAELFF,TGTGCCAGCCGGAACGCGGAGCTGTTTTTT
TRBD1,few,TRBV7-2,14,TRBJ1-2,CASSPTGALYGYTF,TGTGCCAGCAGCCCTACAGGGGCCCTCTATGGCTACACCTTC
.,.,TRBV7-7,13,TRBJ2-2,CASSRGYTWELFF,TGTGCTAGCAGCCGGGGTTACACCTGGGAGCTGTTTTTT
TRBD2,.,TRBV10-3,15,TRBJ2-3,CAISEATSGVTSAVF,TGTGCCATCAGTGAGGCGACTAGCGGGGTAACTTCAGCCGTTTTT
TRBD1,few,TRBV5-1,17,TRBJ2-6,CASSARTGGSGANVLTF,TGCGCCAGCAGCGCGCGGACAGGGGGCTCTGGGGCCAACGTCCTGACTTTC